Shown below are 2 T cell receptor beta chains from a single sample sequenced in a study of T cell changes during pregnancy in multiple sclerosis. Using immunoSEQ multiplex PCR, the repertoire was profiled, and TCRdb retains in-frame clones only, with some absent. The data contain 35,000 to 55,000 clones, over 90% of them singletons. The input for sequencing was peripheral blood, taken in the third trimester of pregnancy. The receptors were sampled from a female donor with multiple sclerosis, enrolled in a pregnancy study.

The chain carries TRBV28 and TRBJ2-2; 7 positions match TRBD1. CDR1 is MDHEN and CDR2 is SYDVKM in the germline V gene. J was trimmed by 7 bases and V by 4 bases; bases with no gene match: 15. The CDR3 length is 17 residues. The chain's CDR3 is CASSWPRQGLAFGELFF. In DNA, the CDR3 is TGTGCCAGCAGTTGGCCCCGACAGGGTTTGGCGTTCGGGGAGCTGTTTTTT.

This sequence joins TRBV7-9 and TRBJ1-2; D is uncertain. CDR3 length: 16 amino acids. CDR1 SEHNR and CDR2 FQNEAQ come from the germline V gene (reference sequence). V lost 0 bases, J lost 3 bases, and 14 bases lay in between. The CDR3 region has the DNA TGTGCCAGCAGCTTAGCGGCGGTGAGAGAGGACTATGGCTACACCTTC. Protein sequence: CASSLAAVREDYGYTF.